The clone carrying this T cell receptor (beta chain) was observed a few times. Its specificity is unknown. The data are from a study of post-analysis software for immune sequencing data. Study at large: Recorded subtypes: relapsing-remitting, secondary progressive, progressive-relapsing; some patients unannotated. The study's findings and limits: In patients, about five TRBV segments were more frequent than in controls, with TRBV5-6, TRBV5-1 and TRBV20-1 among them. Among multiple sclerosis patients, normalized Chao1 diversity was significantly below that of controls. Same-batch preparations were strongly co-clustered by F measure.

TCR beta cDNA libraries included unique molecular identifiers. With roughly 1 to 11 million T cells as the source, roughly 0.5 million cDNA molecules resulted. TCRdb reprocessed the PCR reads with MiXCR, giving one entry per CDR3 protein. Of 740,000 or so distinct CDR3 sequences detected, roughly 58% appear once; the ten largest clones hold 4.6%. CDR1 and CDR2 (germline): SQVTM, ANQGSEA. The V and J ends lost 5 bases and 0 bases respectively, with 14 bases between them. This CDR3 has 14 residues. The chain joins TRBV29-1 to TRBJ2-7; D gene uncertain. This clonotype was sampled from a girl between 10 and 17 years old with multiple sclerosis. Sequences were obtained from blood. The CDR3 reads CSVSYSVSSYEQYF. The CDR3 region has the DNA TGCAGCGTTTCCTACAGCGTTAGCTCCTACGAGCAGTACTTC.